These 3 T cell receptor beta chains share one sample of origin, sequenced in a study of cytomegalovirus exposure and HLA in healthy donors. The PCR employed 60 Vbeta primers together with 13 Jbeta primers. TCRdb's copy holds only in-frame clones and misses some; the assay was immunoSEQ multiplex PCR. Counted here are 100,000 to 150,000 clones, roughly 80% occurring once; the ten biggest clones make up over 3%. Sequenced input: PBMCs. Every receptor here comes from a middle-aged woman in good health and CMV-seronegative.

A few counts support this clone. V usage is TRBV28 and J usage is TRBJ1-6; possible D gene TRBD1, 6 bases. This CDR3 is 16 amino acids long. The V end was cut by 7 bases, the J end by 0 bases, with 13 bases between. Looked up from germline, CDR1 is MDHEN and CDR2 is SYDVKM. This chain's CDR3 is CASTEDSNSYNSPLHF. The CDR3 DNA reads TGTGCCAGCACAGAGGACAGTAACTCCTATAATTCACCCCTCCACTTT.

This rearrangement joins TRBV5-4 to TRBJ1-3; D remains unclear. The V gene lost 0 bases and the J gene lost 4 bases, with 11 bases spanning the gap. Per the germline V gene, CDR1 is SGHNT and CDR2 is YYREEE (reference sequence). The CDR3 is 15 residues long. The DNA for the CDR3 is TGTGCCAGCAGCTTGGGGAGGGCGCGGGGAAACACCATATATTTT. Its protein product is CASSLGRARGNTIYF.

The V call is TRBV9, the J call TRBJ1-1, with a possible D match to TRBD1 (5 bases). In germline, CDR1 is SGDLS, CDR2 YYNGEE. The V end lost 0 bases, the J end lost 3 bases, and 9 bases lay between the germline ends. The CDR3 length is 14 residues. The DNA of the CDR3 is TGTGCCAGCAGCGTAGAGGGGTCCCACACTGAAGCTTTCTTT. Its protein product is CASSVEGSHTEAFF.